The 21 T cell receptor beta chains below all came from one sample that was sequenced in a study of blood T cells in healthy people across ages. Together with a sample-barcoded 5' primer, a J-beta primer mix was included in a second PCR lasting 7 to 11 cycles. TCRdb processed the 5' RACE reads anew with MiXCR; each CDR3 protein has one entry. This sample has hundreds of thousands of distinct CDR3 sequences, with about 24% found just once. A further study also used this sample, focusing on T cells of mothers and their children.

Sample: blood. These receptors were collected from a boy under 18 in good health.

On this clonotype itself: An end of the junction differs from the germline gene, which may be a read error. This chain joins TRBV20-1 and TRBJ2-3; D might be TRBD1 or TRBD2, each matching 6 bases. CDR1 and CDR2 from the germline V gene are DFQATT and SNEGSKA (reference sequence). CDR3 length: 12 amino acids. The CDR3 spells CGARRGVDTQYF. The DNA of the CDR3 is TGCGGTGCTAGAAGGGGGGTGGATACGCAGTATTTT.

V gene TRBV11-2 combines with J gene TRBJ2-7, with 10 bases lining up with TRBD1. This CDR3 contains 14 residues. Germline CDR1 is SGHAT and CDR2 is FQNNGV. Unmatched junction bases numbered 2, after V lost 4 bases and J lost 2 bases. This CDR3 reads CASSWDRGTYEQYF. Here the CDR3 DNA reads TGTGCCAGCAGCTGGGACAGGGGAACCTACGAGCAGTACTTC.

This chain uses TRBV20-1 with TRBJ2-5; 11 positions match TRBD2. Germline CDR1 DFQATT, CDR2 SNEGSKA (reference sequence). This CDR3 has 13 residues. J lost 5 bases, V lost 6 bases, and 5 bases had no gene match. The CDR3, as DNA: TGCAGTGCGGTAGCGGGAGGGGGGGAGACCCAGTACTTC. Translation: CSAVAGGGETQYF.

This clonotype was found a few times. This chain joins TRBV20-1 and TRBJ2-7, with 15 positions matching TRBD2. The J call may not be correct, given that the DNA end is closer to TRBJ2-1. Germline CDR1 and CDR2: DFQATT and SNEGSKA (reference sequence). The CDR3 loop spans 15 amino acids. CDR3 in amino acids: CSATPGLAGGNEQFF. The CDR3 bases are TGCAGTGCTACACCGGGACTAGCGGGGGGTAATGAGCAGTTCTTC.

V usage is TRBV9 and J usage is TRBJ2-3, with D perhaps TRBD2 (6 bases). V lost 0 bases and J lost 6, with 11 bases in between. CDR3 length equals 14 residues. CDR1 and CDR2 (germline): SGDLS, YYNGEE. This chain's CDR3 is CASSVEGGGDTQYF. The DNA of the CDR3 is TGTGCCAGCAGCGTAGAGGGAGGAGGGGATACGCAGTATTTT. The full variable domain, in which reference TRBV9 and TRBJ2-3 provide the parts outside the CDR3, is DSGVTQTPKHLITATGQRVTLRCSPRSGDLSVYWYQQSLDQGLQFLIQYYNGEERAKGNILERFSAQQFPDLHSELNLSSLELGDSALYFCASSVEGGGDTQYFGPGTRLTVL.

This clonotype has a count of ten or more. This chain's CDR3 is CASSLALGSGNTIYF. The CDR3 DNA reads as TGCGCCAGCAGCTTGGCCTTAGGCTCTGGAAACACCATATATTTT. This chain uses TRBV5-1 with TRBJ1-3, with no clear D. This CDR3 has 15 residues. The germline CDR1 and CDR2 sequences are SGHRS and YFSETQ. Trimming cost V 0 bases and J 0 bases, with 7 bases left between them.

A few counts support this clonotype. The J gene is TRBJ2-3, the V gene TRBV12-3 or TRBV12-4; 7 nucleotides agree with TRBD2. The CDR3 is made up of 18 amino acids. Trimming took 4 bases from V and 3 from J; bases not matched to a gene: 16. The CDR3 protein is CASSSHLSGPGGTDTQYF. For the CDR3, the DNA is TGTGCCAGCAGTTCACACCTTTCTGGACCGGGAGGTACAGATACGCAGTATTTT.

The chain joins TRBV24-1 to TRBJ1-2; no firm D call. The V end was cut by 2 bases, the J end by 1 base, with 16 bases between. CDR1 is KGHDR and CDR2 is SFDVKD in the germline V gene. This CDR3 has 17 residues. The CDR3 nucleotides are TGTGCCACCAGTGATTCACGAAAACCTACTGATAACTATGGCTACACCTTC. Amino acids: CATSDSRKPTDNYGYTF.

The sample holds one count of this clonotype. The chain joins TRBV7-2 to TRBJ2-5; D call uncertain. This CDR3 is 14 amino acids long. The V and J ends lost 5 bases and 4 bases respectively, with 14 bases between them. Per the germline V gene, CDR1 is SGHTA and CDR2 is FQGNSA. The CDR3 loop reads CASSISGRGETQYF. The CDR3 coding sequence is TGTGCCAGCAGCATAAGTGGGCGAGGAGAGACCCAGTACTTC.

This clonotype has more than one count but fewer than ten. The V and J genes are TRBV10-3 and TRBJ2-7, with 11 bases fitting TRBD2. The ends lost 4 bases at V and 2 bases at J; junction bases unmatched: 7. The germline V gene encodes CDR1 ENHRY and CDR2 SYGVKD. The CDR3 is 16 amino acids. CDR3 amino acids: CAISAAGTSGTYEQYF. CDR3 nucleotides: TGTGCCATCAGTGCCGCCGGGACTAGCGGAACCTACGAGCAGTACTTC.

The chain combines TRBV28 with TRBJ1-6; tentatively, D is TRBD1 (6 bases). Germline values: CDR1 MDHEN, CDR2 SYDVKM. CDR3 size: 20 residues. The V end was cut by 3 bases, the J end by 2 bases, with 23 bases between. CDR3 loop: CASSFSVPLRGSTYNSPLHF. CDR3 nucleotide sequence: TGTGCCAGCAGTTTTTCCGTGCCGCTCAGGGGAAGCACCTATAATTCACCCCTCCACTTT.

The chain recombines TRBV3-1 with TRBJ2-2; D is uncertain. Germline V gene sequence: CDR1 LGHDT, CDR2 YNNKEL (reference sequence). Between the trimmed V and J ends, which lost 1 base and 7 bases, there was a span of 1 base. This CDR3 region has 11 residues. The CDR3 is CASSQGGELFF. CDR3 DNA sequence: TGTGCCAGCAGCCAAGGCGGGGAGCTGTTTTTT.

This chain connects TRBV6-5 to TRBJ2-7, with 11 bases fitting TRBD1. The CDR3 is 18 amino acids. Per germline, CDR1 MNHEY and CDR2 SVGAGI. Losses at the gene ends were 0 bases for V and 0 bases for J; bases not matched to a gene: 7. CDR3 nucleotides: TGTGCCAGCAGTTACTCCGGGACAGGGGGATCGAGCTCCTACGAGCAGTACTTC. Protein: CASSYSGTGGSSSYEQYF.

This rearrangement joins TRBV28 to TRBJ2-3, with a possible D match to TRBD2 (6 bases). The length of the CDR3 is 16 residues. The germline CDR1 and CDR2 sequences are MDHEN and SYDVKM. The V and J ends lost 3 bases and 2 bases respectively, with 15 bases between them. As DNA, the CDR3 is TGTGCCAGCAGTTTTCTCCGTCGGGAGACCACAGATACGCAGTATTTT. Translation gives CASSFLRRETTDTQYF.

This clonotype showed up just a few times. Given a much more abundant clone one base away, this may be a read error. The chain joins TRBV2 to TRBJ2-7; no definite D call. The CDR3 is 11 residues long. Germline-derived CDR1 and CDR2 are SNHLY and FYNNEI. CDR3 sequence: CASSEDVTAEF. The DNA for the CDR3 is TGTGCCAGCAGTGAAGATGTGACGGCTGAGTTC.

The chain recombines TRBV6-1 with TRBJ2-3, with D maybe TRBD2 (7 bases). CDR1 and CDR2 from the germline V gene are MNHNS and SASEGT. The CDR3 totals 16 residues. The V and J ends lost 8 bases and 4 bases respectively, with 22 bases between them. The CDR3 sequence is CASHSYPQGRADTQYF. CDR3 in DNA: TGTGCCAGCCACAGTTACCCGCAGGGGAGGGCAGATACGCAGTATTTT.

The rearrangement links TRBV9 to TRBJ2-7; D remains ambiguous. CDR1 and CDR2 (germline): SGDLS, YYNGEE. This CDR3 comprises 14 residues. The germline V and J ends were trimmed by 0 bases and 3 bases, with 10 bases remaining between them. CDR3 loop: CASSVEGRDYEQYF. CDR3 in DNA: TGTGCCAGCAGCGTAGAAGGCCGAGACTACGAGCAGTACTTC. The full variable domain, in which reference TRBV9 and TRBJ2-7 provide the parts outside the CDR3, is DSGVTQTPKHLITATGQRVTLRCSPRSGDLSVYWYQQSLDQGLQFLIQYYNGEERAKGNILERFSAQQFPDLHSELNLSSLELGDSALYFCASSVEGRDYEQYFGPGTRLTVT.

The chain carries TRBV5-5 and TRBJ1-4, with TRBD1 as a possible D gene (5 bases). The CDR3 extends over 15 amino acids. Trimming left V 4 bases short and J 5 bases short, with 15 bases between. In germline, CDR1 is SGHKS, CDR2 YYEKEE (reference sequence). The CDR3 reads CASSPQTELNEKLFF. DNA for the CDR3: TGTGCCAGCAGCCCCCAGACAGAACTCAATGAAAAACTGTTTTTT.

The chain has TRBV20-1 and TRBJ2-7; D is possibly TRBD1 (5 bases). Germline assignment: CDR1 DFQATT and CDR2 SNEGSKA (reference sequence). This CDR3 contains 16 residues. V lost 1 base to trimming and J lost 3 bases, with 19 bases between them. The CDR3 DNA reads TGCAGTGCTAGAGCCCCCCCGGAACAGGCGGTCTACGAGCAGTACTTC. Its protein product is CSARAPPEQAVYEQYF.

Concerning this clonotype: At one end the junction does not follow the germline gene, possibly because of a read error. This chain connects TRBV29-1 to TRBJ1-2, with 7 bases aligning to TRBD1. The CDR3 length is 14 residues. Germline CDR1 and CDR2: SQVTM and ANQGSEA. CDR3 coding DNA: TGCAGCGCTCACGGTCGGACAGGTGGGGATGGCCACACCTTC. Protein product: CSAHGRTGGDGHTF. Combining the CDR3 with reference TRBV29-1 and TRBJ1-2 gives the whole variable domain SAVISQKPSRDICQRGTSLTIQCQVDSQVTMMFWYRQQPGQSLTLIATANQGSEATYESGFVIDKFPISRPNLTFSTLTVSNMSPEDSSIYLCSAHGRTGGDGHTFGSGTRLTVV.

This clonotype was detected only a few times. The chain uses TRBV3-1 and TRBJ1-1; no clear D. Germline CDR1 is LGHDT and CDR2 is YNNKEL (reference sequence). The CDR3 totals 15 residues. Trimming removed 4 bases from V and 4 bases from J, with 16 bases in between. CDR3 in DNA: TGTGCCAGCAGCCCTACTACCGACCTCGGCACTGAAGCTTTCTTT. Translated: CASSPTTDLGTEAFF.